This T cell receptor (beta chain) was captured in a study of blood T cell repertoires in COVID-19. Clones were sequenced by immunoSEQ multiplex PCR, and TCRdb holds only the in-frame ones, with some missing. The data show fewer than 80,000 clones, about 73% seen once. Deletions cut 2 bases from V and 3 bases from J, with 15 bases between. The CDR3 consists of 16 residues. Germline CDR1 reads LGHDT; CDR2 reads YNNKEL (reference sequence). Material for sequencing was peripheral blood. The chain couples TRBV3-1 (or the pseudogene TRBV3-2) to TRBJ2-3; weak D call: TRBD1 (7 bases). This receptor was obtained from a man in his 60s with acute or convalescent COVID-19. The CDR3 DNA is TGTGCCAGCAGCCAAAAGGAGGGGGCAAGGACAGATACGCAGTATTTT. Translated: CASSQKEGARTDTQYF.